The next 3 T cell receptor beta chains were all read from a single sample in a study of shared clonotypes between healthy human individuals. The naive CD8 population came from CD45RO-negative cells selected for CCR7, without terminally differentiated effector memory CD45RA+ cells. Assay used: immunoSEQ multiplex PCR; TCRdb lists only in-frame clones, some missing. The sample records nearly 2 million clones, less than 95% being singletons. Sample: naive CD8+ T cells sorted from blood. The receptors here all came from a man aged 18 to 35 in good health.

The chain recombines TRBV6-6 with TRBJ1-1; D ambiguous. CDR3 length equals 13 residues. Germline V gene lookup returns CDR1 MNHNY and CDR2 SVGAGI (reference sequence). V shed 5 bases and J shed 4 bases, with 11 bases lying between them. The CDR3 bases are TGTGCCAGCAGTATCTCTTTTGCCACTGAAGCTTTCTTT. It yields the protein CASSISFATEAFF.

The chain's CDR3 is CASSVTTGELFF. CDR3 coding DNA: TGTGCCAGCAGTGTGACAACCGGGGAGCTGTTTTTT. The chain joins TRBV25-1 to TRBJ2-2, with D unclear. V was clipped by 4 bases and J by 5 bases, with 5 bases between them. Germline-derived CDR1 and CDR2 are MGHDK and SYGVNS. The CDR3 contains 12 residues. The full variable domain, in which reference TRBV25-1 and TRBJ2-2 provide the parts outside the CDR3, is EADIYQTPRYLVIGTGKKITLECSQTMGHDKMYWYQQDPGMELHLIHYSYGVNSTEKGDLSSESTVSRIRTEHFPLTLESARPSHTSQYLCASSVTTGELFFGEGSRLTVL.

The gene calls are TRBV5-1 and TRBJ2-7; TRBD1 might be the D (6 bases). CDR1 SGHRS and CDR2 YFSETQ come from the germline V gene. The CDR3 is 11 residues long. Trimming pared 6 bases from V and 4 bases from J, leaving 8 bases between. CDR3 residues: CASKGVYEQYF. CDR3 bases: TGCGCCAGCAAGGGGGTGTACGAGCAGTACTTC.